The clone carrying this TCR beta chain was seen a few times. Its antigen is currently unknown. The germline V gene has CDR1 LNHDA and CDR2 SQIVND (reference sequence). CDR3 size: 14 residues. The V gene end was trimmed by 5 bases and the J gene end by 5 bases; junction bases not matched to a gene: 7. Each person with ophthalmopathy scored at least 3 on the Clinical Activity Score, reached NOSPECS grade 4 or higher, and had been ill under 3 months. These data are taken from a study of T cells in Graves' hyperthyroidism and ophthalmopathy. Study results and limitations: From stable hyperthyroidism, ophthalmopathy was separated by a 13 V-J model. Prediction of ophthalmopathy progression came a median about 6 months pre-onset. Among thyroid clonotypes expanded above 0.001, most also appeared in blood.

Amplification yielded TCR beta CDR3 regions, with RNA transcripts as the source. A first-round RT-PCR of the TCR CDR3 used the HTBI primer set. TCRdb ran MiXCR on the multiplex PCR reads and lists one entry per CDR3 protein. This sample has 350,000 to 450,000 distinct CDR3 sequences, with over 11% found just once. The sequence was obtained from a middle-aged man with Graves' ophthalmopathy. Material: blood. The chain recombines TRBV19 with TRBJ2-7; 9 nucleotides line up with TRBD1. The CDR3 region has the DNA TGTGCCAGTAGTTCCCGGGACAGGGCAGACGAGCAGTACTTC. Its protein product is CASSSRDRADEQYF.